This T cell receptor (beta chain) was sequenced for a study of beta chain features in type 1 diabetes. Whole-study findings and limits: In the patient group, naive, central memory and Treg TCRB repertoires seemed more alike than in the healthy donor group. Shorter TCRB CDR3s, moderately but significantly so, marked every one of the four CD4+ subsets in Type 1 diabetes patients. Insertions at VDJ junctions were less frequent in type 1 diabetes patients. These patients also deleted more nucleotides at the same junctions.

One heparinised draw, averaging approximately 120 mL, was taken per donor. A CD45RO/CCR7/CD25/CD127/CD95/CD27 panel sorted naive, central memory, regulatory and stem cell-like memory CD4+ cells. Of note for this clone: Its antigen is undetermined.

J lost 6 bases, V lost 3 bases, and 5 bases had no gene match. This CDR3 spans 14 amino acids. Germline V gene sequence: CDR1 SGDLS, CDR2 YYNGEE. Of the isolated RNA, all was reverse transcribed, and so the sequenced material was expressed TCRB transcripts. Clones were sequenced by immunoSEQ multiplex PCR, and TCRdb holds only the in-frame ones, with some missing. The sample holds approximately 70,000 clones, around 49% seen once. This TCR derives from a man aged 25-45 years with type 1 diabetes. Sample: central memory CD4+ T cells from blood. The chain joins TRBV9 to TRBJ2-2, with 7 bases aligning to TRBD1. CDR3 sequence (DNA): TGTGCCAGCAGCGCCAGGGGGTGGGCCGGGGAGCTGTTTTTT. As protein: CASSARGWAGELFF.